The 2 T cell receptor beta chains below all came from one sample that was sequenced in a study of blood T cells in healthy people across ages. The authors ran a second PCR of about 6 to 11 cycles using a sample-barcoded 5' primer and a J-beta primer mix. TCRdb ran MiXCR on the 5' RACE reads and lists one entry per CDR3 protein. The sample shows some 760,000 distinct CDR3 sequences, 20% to 30% of them seen only once. These data also formed part of another study, on T cells of mothers and their children.

The sequenced sample consisted of blood. The origin of the receptors is a boy aged 10-17 years in good health.

This clonotype was picked up a small number of times. The gene calls are TRBV19 and TRBJ1-1, with D perhaps matching TRBD1 (5 bases). This CDR3 comprises 13 residues. Germline CDR1 and CDR2: LNHDA and SQIVND (reference sequence). The V end lost 9 bases, the J end lost 3 bases, and 14 bases lay between the germline ends. CDR3 protein: CASLITGDTEAFF. The CDR3 DNA reads TGTGCCAGCCTCATCACGGGGGACACTGAAGCTTTCTTT. The complete variable domain, with remaining parts taken from reference TRBV19 and TRBJ1-1, reads DGGITQSPKYLFRKEGQNVTLSCEQNLNHDAMYWYRQDPGQGLRLIYYSQIVNDFQKGDIAEGYSVSREKKESFPLTVTSAQKNPTAFYLCASLITGDTEAFFGQGTRLTVV.

This rearrangement joins TRBV4-1 to TRBJ2-7; 8 bases are shared with TRBD2. CDR3 length equals 14 residues. CDR1 is MGHRA, CDR2 YSYEKL, per germline. Trimming at V came to 4 bases and at J to 3 bases, leaving 5 bases not matched to a gene. In DNA form, the CDR3 reads TGCGCCAGCAGCCCCTTTAGCGGGGACTACGAGCAGTACTTC. Translation: CASSPFSGDYEQYF.